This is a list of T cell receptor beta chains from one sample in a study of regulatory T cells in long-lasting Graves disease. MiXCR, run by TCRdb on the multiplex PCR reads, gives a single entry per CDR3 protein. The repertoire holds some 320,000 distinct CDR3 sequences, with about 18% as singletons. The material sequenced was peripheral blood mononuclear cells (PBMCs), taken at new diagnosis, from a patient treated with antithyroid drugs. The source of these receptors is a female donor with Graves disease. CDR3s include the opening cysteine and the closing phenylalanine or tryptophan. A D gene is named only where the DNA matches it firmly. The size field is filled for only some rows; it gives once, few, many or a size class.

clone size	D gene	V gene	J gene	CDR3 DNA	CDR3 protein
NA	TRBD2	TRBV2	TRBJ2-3	TGTGCCAGCACGGGCGGGAGATACACAGATACGCAGTATTTT	CASTGGRYTDTQYF
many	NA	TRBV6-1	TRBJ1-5	TGTGCCAGCAGCGCGCCGGAGACAGGAATTAGCAATCAGCCCCAGCATTTT	CASSAPETGISNQPQHF
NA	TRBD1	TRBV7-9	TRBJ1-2	TGTGCCAGCAGCCGTATGACAGGGAGAGACTATGGCTACACCTTC	CASSRMTGRDYGYTF
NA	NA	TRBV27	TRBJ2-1	TGTGCCAGCAGTACTCTCGAAGGATTTGCCTACAATGAGCAGTTCTTC	CASSTLEGFAYNEQFF
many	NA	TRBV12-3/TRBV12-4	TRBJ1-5	TGTGCCAGCAGTTCCAGCTTTGTTTCGCCCCAGCATTTT	CASSSSFVSPQHF
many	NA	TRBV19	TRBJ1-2	TGTGCCAGTCGACGGGGGGCTGGCTATGGCTACACCTTC	CASRRGAGYGYTF
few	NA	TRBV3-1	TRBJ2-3	TGTGCCAGCAGCTCTCGACTTATTGCGACAGATACGCAGTATTTT	CASSSRLIATDTQYF
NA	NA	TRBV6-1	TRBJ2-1	TGTGCCAGCATGAGTCTAGCGACGAAGCAGTTCTTC	CASMSLATKQFF
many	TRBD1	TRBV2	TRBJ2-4	TGTGCCAGCAGTCTTGACAGGGAACTAAACATTCAGTACTTC	CASSLDRELNIQYF
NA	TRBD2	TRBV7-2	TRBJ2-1	TGTGCCAGCAGCTCTATAGCGGGAGTACGGAATGAGCAGTTCTTC	CASSSIAGVRNEQFF
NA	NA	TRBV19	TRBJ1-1	TGTGCCAGTCGGGACATCCTTAACACCGAAGCTTTCTTT	CASRDILNTEAFF
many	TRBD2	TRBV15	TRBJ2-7	TGTGCCACCAGCAGAGATAGCGGGAGCTCCTACGAGCAGTACTTC	CATSRDSGSSYEQYF
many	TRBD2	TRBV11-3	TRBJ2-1	TGTGCCAGCAGCTTAGATCTTGGCGGGAGGGCCAGCAATGAGCAGTTCTTC	CASSLDLGGRASNEQFF
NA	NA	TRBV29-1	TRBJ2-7	TGCAGCGTTGACAGGGCCCAGGGGAGAGAATACGAGCAGTACTTC	CSVDRAQGREYEQYF
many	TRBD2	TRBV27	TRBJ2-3	TGTGCCAGCAGTTCCCGACTAGCGGGAGGCACAGATACGCAGTATTTT	CASSSRLAGGTDTQYF
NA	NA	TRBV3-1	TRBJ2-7	TGTGCCAGCAGTCGAAGCGGTCCTACCTACGAGCAGTACTTC	CASSRSGPTYEQYF
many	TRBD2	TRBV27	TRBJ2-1	TGTGCCAGCAGTTTGGAACTAGCGGCCTACAATGAGCAGTTCTTC	CASSLELAAYNEQFF
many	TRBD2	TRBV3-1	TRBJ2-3	TGTGCCAGCAGCCAAGCGGGGGGAGATACGCAGTATTTT	CASSQAGGDTQYF
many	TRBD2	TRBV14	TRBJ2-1	TGTGCCAGCAGCCCCCCTAGGGAAGGTCCAAAAGGGCGGGGGACCAGCTCCTACAATGAGCAGTTCTTC	CASSPPREGPKGRGTSSYNEQFF
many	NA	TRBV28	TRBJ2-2	TGTGCCAGCAGTTATCCACGGGGTACCGGGGAGCTGTTTTTT	CASSYPRGTGELFF
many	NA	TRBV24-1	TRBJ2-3	TGTGCCACCAGTGACCCCGGGACCGGTCGAGATACGCAGTATTTT	CATSDPGTGRDTQYF
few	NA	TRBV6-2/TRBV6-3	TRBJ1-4	TGTGCCAGCAGTCGAGCGGACAGTGAAAAACTGTTTTTT	CASSRADSEKLFF
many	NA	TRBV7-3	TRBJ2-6	TGTGCCAGCAGCCCGGGACAAGCCAACGTCCTGACTTTC	CASSPGQANVLTF
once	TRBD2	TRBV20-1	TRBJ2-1	TGCAGTGCACACCCACCGGGACTAGCGGGAGCCAATGAGCAGTTCTTC	CSAHPPGLAGANEQFF
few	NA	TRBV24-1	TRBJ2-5	TGTGCCACCAGTGATTTTCAAGAGACCCAGTACTTC	CATSDFQETQYF
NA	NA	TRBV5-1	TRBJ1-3	TGCGCCAGCAGCTTGGAGGGCTACTCTGGAAACACCATATATTTT	CASSLEGYSGNTIYF
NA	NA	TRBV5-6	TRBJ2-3	TGTGCCAGCAGCTTGGATTCGCTTCGGGAGTATTTT	CASSLDSLREYF
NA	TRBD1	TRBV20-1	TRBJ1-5	TGCAGTGCTAGAATGCCGGGGACAGCCGACAATCAGCCCCAGCATTTT	CSARMPGTADNQPQHF
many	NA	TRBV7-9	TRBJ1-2	TGTGCCAGCAGCTTAGCTGGCAGCCCGTATGGCTACACCTTC	CASSLAGSPYGYTF
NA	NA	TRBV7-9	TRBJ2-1	TGTGCCAGCAGCTCCCAGGTTGATGAGCAGTTCTTC	CASSSQVDEQFF
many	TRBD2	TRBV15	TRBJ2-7	TGTGCCACCAGGGAGCTAGCGGGAGTCGAGCAGTACTTC	CATRELAGVEQYF
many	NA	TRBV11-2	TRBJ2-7	TGTGCCAGCAGCCAGGAGAGCGGGTTATCCTACGAGCAGTACTTC	CASSQESGLSYEQYF
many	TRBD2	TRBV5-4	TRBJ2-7	TGTGCCAGCAGCTCCGGGACTAGCGGGAGCCTCTACGAGCAGTACTTC	CASSSGTSGSLYEQYF
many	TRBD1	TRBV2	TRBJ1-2	TGTGCCAGCACCTTATCAGGGGGCGCGAGTACTAACTATGGCTACACCTTC	CASTLSGGASTNYGYTF
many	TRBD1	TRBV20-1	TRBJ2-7	TGCAGTGCTAGAGATATCATAGGGGGCAGGGACGAGCAGTACTTC	CSARDIIGGRDEQYF
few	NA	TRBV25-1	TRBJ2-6	TGTGCCAGCAGTCCCGGGTTGGGGGCCAACGTCCTGACTTTC	CASSPGLGANVLTF
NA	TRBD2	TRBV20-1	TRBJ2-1	TGCAGTGCTAGACCTCTAGCGGGAGGCCACAACAATGAGCAGTTCTTC	CSARPLAGGHNNEQFF
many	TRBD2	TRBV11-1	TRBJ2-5	TGTGCCAGCAGCGCCTCTCCTTTCCGGGAGGAAAACAGGGAGACCCAGTACTTC	CASSASPFREENRETQYF
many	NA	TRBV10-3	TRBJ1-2	TGTGCCATCAGTGAGTCTTCAGCCTATGGCTACACCTTC	CAISESSAYGYTF
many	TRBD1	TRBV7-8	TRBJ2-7	TGTGCCAGCAGCTTAGGAACAGGGGCTGGCGAGCAGTACTTC	CASSLGTGAGEQYF
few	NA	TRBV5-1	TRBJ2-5	TGCGCCAGCAGCCGCGGCGGAGGGGGCAGGGAGACCCAGTACTTC	CASSRGGGGRETQYF
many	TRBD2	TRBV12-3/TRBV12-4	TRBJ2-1	TGTGCCAGCAGTTTACGGGTGCGTAGCGGGGCGAATGAGCAGTTCTTC	CASSLRVRSGANEQFF
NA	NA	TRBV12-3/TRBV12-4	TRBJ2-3	TGTGCCAGCAGTTCCAGACTCGATCCCCGCACAGATACGCAGTATTTT	CASSSRLDPRTDTQYF
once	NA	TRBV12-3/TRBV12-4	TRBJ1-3	TGTGCCAGCAGTTTAGTGGGAGACACCATATATTTT	CASSLVGDTIYF
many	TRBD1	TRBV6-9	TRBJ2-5	TGTGCCAGCAGTTACGGAGCTACCACCCTGGGACAGGGGGCGGAAGAGACCCAGTACTTC	CASSYGATTLGQGAEETQYF
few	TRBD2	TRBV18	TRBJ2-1	TGTGCCAGCTCATTCGGGACTAGAACATCCAATGAGCAGTTCTTC	CASSFGTRTSNEQFF
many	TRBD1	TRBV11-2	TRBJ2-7	TGTGCCAGCAGAGATCAGACAGGGACCTACGAGCAGTACTTC	CASRDQTGTYEQYF